This is a list of T cell receptor beta chains from one sample in a study of T cells after yellow fever vaccination. TCRdb used MiXCR to reprocess the 5' RACE reads, holding one entry per CDR3 protein. The data contain some 9,300 distinct CDR3 sequences, under 5% of them seen just once; the ten biggest clones take up roughly 1.6%. The source material was PBMCs, either bulk or a sorted T-cell subset (CD4+, CD8+, memory, or dextramer-sorted; not recorded which), sampled approximately 15 days after the first yellow fever vaccination. These receptors originate from a man in his late teens or twenties who received the YFV17D yellow fever vaccine. Both conserved end residues are part of each CDR3. The order of the fields is clone size, J gene, V gene, D gene, CDR3 protein, CDR3 DNA. A D gene is named only where the DNA matches it firmly. The size entry is marked missing in some rows and otherwise reads once, few, many or a size class.

>many|TRBJ2-5|TRBV5-1|TRBD2
CASSSGRGGLETQYF
TGCGCCAGCAGCTCCGGACGGGGGGGCCTTGAGACCCAGTACTTC
>many|TRBJ1-2|TRBV5-1|TRBD1
CASSTGQGDGYTF
TGCGCCAGCAGCACAGGACAGGGCGATGGCTACACCTTC
>medium-sized|TRBJ2-6|TRBV5-1|-
CASRSPGYSGANVLTF
TGCGCCAGCAGGTCCCCCGGCTACTCTGGGGCCAACGTCCTGACTTTC
>medium-sized|TRBJ2-1|TRBV12-3/TRBV12-4|TRBD1
CASSPLTGGPAEEQFF
TGTGCCAGCAGTCCACTAACAGGGGGACCTGCTGAGGAGCAGTTCTTC
>many|TRBJ1-2|TRBV18|TRBD1
CASSPTGTGASYTF
TGTGCCAGCTCACCAACCGGGACAGGGGCAAGCTACACCTTC
>medium-sized|TRBJ2-2|TRBV29-1|TRBD1
CSVETRQGVNTGELFF
TGCAGCGTTGAAACCCGACAGGGGGTGAACACCGGGGAGCTGTTTTTT
>many|TRBJ1-5|TRBV4-3|TRBD1
CASSRNYGTGDQPQHF
TGCGCCAGCAGCCGGAATTATGGGACAGGGGACCAGCCCCAGCATTTT
>medium-sized|TRBJ1-6|TRBV2|-
CASRPGSIDSPLHF
TGTGCCAGCAGACCGGGATCTATTGATTCACCCCTCCACTTT
>-|TRBJ2-1|TRBV6-1|TRBD1
CASRIRTGAYNEQFF
TGTGCCAGCAGAATAAGGACAGGGGCCTACAATGAGCAGTTCTTC
>many|TRBJ2-1|TRBV5-1|TRBD1
CASSLIGQGYNEQFF
TGCGCCAGCAGCTTGATAGGACAGGGCTACAATGAGCAGTTCTTC
>many|TRBJ1-5|TRBV19|-
CASSWQFNQPQHF
TGTGCCAGTAGTTGGCAGTTCAATCAGCCCCAGCATTTT
>many|TRBJ1-1|TRBV19|-
CASSIASGPEAFF
TGTGCCAGTAGTATAGCTTCAGGGCCTGAAGCTTTCTTT
>many|TRBJ1-1|TRBV9|-
CASSVAQASTEAFF
TGTGCCAGCAGCGTAGCCCAGGCGAGTACTGAAGCTTTCTTT
>medium-sized|TRBJ1-5|TRBV15|-
CATSRNVRQAQHF
TGTGCCACCAGCAGAAACGTAAGGCAGGCCCAGCATTTT
>many|TRBJ2-6|TRBV7-3|-
CASSPSGTAISGANVLTF
TGTGCCAGCAGCCCCAGTGGGACCGCGATCTCTGGGGCCAACGTCCTGACTTTC
>medium-sized|TRBJ1-1|TRBV4-2|-
CASSLGTGNTEAFF
TGTGCCAGCAGCCTGGGGACGGGAAACACTGAAGCTTTCTTT
>medium-sized|TRBJ2-3|TRBV7-9|-
CASSFTDTQYF
TGTGCCAGCAGCTTTACAGATACGCAGTATTTT
>many|TRBJ1-5|TRBV7-3|-
CASSRGGGQPQHF
TGTGCCAGCAGCCGGGGGGGGGGACAGCCCCAGCATTTT
>medium-sized|TRBJ2-5|TRBV4-3|-
CASSQAGSQETQYF
TGCGCCAGCAGCCAAGCCGGCAGTCAAGAGACCCAGTACTTC
>many|TRBJ2-2|TRBV10-3|-
CAIGTSANTGELFF
TGTGCCATTGGGACATCGGCGAACACCGGGGAGCTGTTTTTT
>many|TRBJ1-5|TRBV20-1|TRBD1
CSAADRAQPQHF
TGCAGTGCTGCTGACAGGGCGCAGCCCCAGCATTTT
>medium-sized|TRBJ2-3|TRBV27|TRBD2
CASMNGGIGPSTDTQYF
TGTGCCAGCATGAACGGGGGGATCGGGCCTAGCACAGATACGCAGTATTTT
>many|TRBJ1-2|TRBV12-3/TRBV12-4|-
CASSFTEGGYTF
TGTGCCAGCAGTTTCACCGAGGGGGGTTACACCTTC